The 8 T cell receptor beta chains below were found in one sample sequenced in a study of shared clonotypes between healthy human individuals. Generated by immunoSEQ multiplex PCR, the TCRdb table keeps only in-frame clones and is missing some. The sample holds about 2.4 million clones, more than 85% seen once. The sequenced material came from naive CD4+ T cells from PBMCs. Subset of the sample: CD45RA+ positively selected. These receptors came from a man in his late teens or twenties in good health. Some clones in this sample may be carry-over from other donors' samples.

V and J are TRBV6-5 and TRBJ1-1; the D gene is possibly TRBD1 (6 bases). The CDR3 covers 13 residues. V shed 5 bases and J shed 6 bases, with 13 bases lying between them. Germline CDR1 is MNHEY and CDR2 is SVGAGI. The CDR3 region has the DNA TGTGCCAGCAGTGCCGGGGGCCGAGCTGAAGCTTTCTTT. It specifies CASSAGGRAEAFF.

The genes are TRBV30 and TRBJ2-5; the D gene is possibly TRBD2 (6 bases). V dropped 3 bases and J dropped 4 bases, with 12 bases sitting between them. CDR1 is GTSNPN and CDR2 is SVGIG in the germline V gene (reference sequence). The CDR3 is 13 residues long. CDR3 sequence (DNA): TGTGCCTGGAGCGGGACTTTCGGAGAGACCCAGTACTTC. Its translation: CAWSGTFGETQYF.

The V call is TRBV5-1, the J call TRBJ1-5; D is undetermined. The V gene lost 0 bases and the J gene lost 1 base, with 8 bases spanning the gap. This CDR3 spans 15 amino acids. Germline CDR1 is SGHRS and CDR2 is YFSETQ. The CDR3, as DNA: TGCGCCAGCAGCTTGGTGAGAGGAAGCAATCAGCCCCAGCATTTT. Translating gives CASSLVRGSNQPQHF.

The chain's CDR3 is CASSPPRSGDAFF. The CDR3 DNA reads as TGTGCCAGCTCACCACCTCGGTCGGGGGATGCTTTCTTT. The J gene is TRBJ1-1, the V gene TRBV18; D might be TRBD1 (5 bases). The V gene's germline CDR1 is KGHSH and CDR2 LQKENI. The CDR3 contains 13 residues. The V end was cut by 0 bases, the J end by 11 bases, with 13 bases between.

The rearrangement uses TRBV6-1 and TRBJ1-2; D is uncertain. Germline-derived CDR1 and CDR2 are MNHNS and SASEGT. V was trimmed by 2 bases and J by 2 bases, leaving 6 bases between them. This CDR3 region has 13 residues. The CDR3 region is CASSELGNYGYTF. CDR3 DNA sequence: TGTGCCAGCAGTGAACTAGGGAACTATGGCTACACCTTC.

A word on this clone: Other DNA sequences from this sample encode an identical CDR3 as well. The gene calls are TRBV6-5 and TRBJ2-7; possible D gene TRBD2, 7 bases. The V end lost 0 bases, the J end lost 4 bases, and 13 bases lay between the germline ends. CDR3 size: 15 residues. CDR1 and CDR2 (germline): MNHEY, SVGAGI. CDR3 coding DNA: TGTGCCAGCAGTTACTCAGGGCGGGGGCCTTACGAGCAGTACTTC. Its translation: CASSYSGRGPYEQYF.

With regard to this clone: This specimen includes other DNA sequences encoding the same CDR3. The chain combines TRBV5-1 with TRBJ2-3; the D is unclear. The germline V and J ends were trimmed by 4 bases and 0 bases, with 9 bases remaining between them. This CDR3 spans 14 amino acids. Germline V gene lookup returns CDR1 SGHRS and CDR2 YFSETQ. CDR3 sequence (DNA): TGCGCCAGCAGCCCTCCGGGCAGCACAGATACGCAGTATTTT. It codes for CASSPPGSTDTQYF.

Here the CDR3 reads CSVGARLNYEQYF. In nucleotides, the CDR3 is TGCAGCGTTGGGGCGAGGTTGAACTACGAGCAGTACTTC. The chain has TRBV29-1 and TRBJ2-7; D remains unclear. Germline-derived CDR1 and CDR2 are SQVTM and ANQGSEA. The V and J ends lost 4 bases and 3 bases respectively, with 13 bases between them. The CDR3 is 13 residues long.